These T cell receptor beta chains were read from a single sample in a study of PD-1 blockade in classical Hodgkin lymphoma. The method was immunoSEQ multiplex PCR; TCRdb's version includes in-frame clones alone and lacks a portion of them. This sample has about 7,600 clones; 60% to 80% occur once, and the top ten carry 6% to 7.5%. This specimen was CD4+ T cells from blood, taken at baseline. The receptors derive from a human donor with classical Hodgkin lymphoma. Both conserved end residues are part of each CDR3. The D gene is left open where the match is weak. Clone size is not always given. Where it is, it says once, few, many or a class for expanded clones.

>TRBV11-1|once|TRBJ2-4|NA
TGTGCCAGCAGCTTAATCGGACCCCATGGGAACATTCAGTACTTC
CASSLIGPHGNIQYF
>TRBV6-5|NA|TRBJ2-1|TRBD2
TGTGCCAGCAGTTGGACTAGCGGAAGCTCCTACAATGAGCAGTTCTTC
CASSWTSGSSYNEQFF
>TRBV4-3|NA|TRBJ1-2|NA
TGCGCCAGCAGCCCCCGGCCCAGGACCCTCTATGGCTACACCTTC
CASSPRPRTLYGYTF
>TRBV28|NA|TRBJ2-1|NA
TGTGCCAGCAGTTCTCGACAGTACTTCTACAATGAGCAGTTCTTC
CASSSRQYFYNEQFF
>TRBV7-7|NA|TRBJ2-5|TRBD1
TGTGCCAGCAGCTTGGACAGGCAAGAGACCCAGTACTTC
CASSLDRQETQYF
>TRBV6-5|NA|TRBJ2-1|TRBD2
TGTGCCAGCACCAGACTAGCGGGGGGTTACAATGAGCAGTTCTTC
CASTRLAGGYNEQFF
>TRBV4-1|NA|TRBJ2-6|TRBD1
TGCGCCAGCAGCCTCGGGACAGGGGGCGCAGGGGCCAACGTCCTGACTTTC
CASSLGTGGAGANVLTF
>TRBV28|NA|TRBJ2-2|TRBD2
TGTGCCAGCAGAGCTAGCGGGCGGGCCGGGGAGCTGTTTTTT
CASRASGRAGELFF
>TRBV11-3|NA|TRBJ1-4|TRBD1
TGTGCCAGCAGATATCAGGGGGAACTGTTTTTT
CASRYQGELFF
>TRBV10-1|once|TRBJ1-2|NA
TGCGCCAGCAGTGAGCAGAACTATGGCTACACCTTC
CASSEQNYGYTF
>TRBV5-8|NA|TRBJ1-6|NA
TGTGCCAGCAGCCCATTGAGCCGGTCTACTTACTATAATTCACCCCTCCACTTT
CASSPLSRSTYYNSPLHF
>TRBV5-1|once|TRBJ2-6|NA
TGCGCCAGCAGCTTGGATGGGGCCAACTCTGGGGCCAACGTCCTGACTTTC
CASSLDGANSGANVLTF
>TRBV10-3|NA|TRBJ2-1|TRBD1
TGTGCCATCAGCCCCGGACAGGGGGCTGCCAATGAGCAGTTCTTC
CAISPGQGAANEQFF
>TRBV4-1|NA|TRBJ1-1|NA
TGCGCCAGCAGCCAAGATCAAACTTTGAACACTGAAGCTTTCTTT
CASSQDQTLNTEAFF
>TRBV28|NA|TRBJ2-3|NA
TGTGCCAGCAGTTTATCTACAGATACGCAGTATTTT
CASSLSTDTQYF
>TRBV2|NA|TRBJ1-1|NA
TGTGCCAGCAGTGCGGAAAGGGTTATGAACACTGAAGCTTTCTTT
CASSAERVMNTEAFF
>TRBV29-1|NA|TRBJ2-3|NA
TGCAGCGTTGTTGGGCAGCTAATCACAGATACGCAGTATTTT
CSVVGQLITDTQYF
>TRBV7-7|NA|TRBJ2-1|NA
TGTGCCAGCAGCTTGAGCCCCACGGGCTACGATGAGCAGTTCTTC
CASSLSPTGYDEQFF
>TRBV6-5|NA|TRBJ2-7|TRBD1
TGTGCCGCGACAGGGGGCTACGAGCAGTACTTC
CAATGGYEQYF
>TRBV5-4|NA|TRBJ2-3|TRBD1
TGTGCCAGCAGCTTGGCCGGGACAGACCACACAGATACGCAGTATTTT
CASSLAGTDHTDTQYF
>TRBV9|NA|TRBJ1-1|NA
TGTGCCAGCAGCGTAGACTGGGCAGGGGAAGCTTTCTTT
CASSVDWAGEAFF
>TRBV28|NA|TRBJ2-1|TRBD2
TGTGCCAGCAGCAGACTAGCGGGAGCGTTGAAAAGGGAGCAGTTCTTC
CASSRLAGALKREQFF
>TRBV5-8|NA|TRBJ2-7|TRBD2
TGTGCCAGCAGCTTGGGGCTAGCGGGATTCTACGAGCAGTACTTC
CASSLGLAGFYEQYF
>TRBV9|NA|TRBJ2-5|TRBD2
TGTGCCAGCAGCGATGGGGGACTAGCGGGGGCAAGCCAAGAGACCCAGTACTTC
CASSDGGLAGASQETQYF
>TRBV5-1|NA|TRBJ2-7|NA
TGCGCCAGCAGCCCGATGACAGTTAGCTCCTACGAGCAGTACTTC
CASSPMTVSSYEQYF
>TRBV7-2|NA|TRBJ2-1|NA
TGTGCCAGCAGCTTAGGTCTATCGAGCTCCTACAATGAGCAGTTCTTC
CASSLGLSSSYNEQFF
>TRBV6-5|NA|TRBJ2-3|NA
TGTGCCAGCAGTTACCGGGGGGCAAGGGGGAATACGCAGTATTTT
CASSYRGARGNTQYF
>TRBV2|few|TRBJ1-2|NA
TGTGCCAGCAGGGTGTTCCTAACTCCCTCAAACTATGGCTACACCTTC
CASRVFLTPSNYGYTF
>TRBV7-2|few|TRBJ1-1|NA
TGTGCCAGCAGCTTAGGTTTGAGGAGGGTGAACACTGAAGCTTTCTTT
CASSLGLRRVNTEAFF
>TRBV5-1|few|TRBJ1-4|NA
TGCGCCAGCAGCTTGATTCAGGGGCGAAATGAAAAACTGTTTTTT
CASSLIQGRNEKLFF
>TRBV6-6|NA|TRBJ2-2|NA
TGTGCCAGCAGTTACATGGGGACCGGGGAGCTGTTTTTT
CASSYMGTGELFF
>TRBV21-1|NA|TRBJ2-7|NA
TGTGCCAGCAGTCCGGGACACCTCACCTACGAGCAGTACTTC
CASSPGHLTYEQYF
>TRBV28|NA|TRBJ1-1|NA
TGTGCCAGCAGTTTTGTAGGGGCCTTCGACACTGAAGCTTTCTTT
CASSFVGAFDTEAFF
>TRBV7-9|NA|TRBJ2-7|NA
TGTGCCAGCAGCCCCCCTGGAGTGGGCCGTACGGGGGCCTACGAGCAGTACTTC
CASSPPGVGRTGAYEQYF
>TRBV5-1|few|TRBJ1-2|NA
TGCGCCAGCAGCCTAGACAGCTATGGCTACACCTTC
CASSLDSYGYTF
>TRBV6-5|NA|TRBJ1-1|NA
TGTGCCAGCAGGGGGGACCGCCGGGGCACTGAAGCTTTCTTT
CASRGDRRGTEAFF
>TRBV11-2|NA|TRBJ1-2|NA
TGTGCCAGCAGCCTTCAATTGCGGGGGGATGGCTACACCTTC
CASSLQLRGDGYTF
>TRBV6-5|few|TRBJ1-1|NA
TGTGCCAGCAGTTACTCAGGGGGTCGCACTGAAGCTTTCTTT
CASSYSGGRTEAFF
>TRBV29-1|NA|TRBJ2-7|NA
TGCAGCGTACGGATCGGGGGTTTCTACGAGCAGTACTTC
CSVRIGGFYEQYF
>TRBV6-6|NA|TRBJ1-2|NA
TGTGCCAGCAACGGCGTGCCTAACTATGGCTACACCTTC
CASNGVPNYGYTF
>TRBV28|NA|TRBJ1-2|TRBD1
TGTGCCAGCAGTCTAGGGACAGATTATGGCTACACCTTC
CASSLGTDYGYTF
>TRBV29-1|once|TRBJ2-7|TRBD2
TGCAGCGTTGATATGCGGGAGTACTGGTACGAGCAGTACTTC
CSVDMREYWYEQYF
>TRBV10-3|once|TRBJ1-4|NA
TGTGCCATCAGTGGAGAAAACACAAGGGGTAATGAAAAACTGTTTTTT
CAISGENTRGNEKLFF
>TRBV4-3|NA|TRBJ1-1|NA
TGCGCCAGCAGCCAAGGTTCGTGGGGGCGAACTGAAGCTTTCTTT
CASSQGSWGRTEAFF
>TRBV2|NA|TRBJ2-5|TRBD2
TGTGCCAGCGTACCCGGGGGGGCCAGAGAGACCCAGTACTTC
CASVPGGARETQYF
>TRBV7-2|NA|TRBJ2-5|NA
TGTGCCAGCAGCTTTAATAGGGGTACAGAGACCCAGTACTTC
CASSFNRGTETQYF
>TRBV6-5|NA|TRBJ1-6|NA
TGTGCCAGCAAAAGCGAAACCCAATATAATTCACCCCTCCACTTT
CASKSETQYNSPLHF
>TRBV15|NA|TRBJ1-1|TRBD1
TGTGCCACCAGCACCCGAAAGGGGGCCGGCTCGAACACTGAAGCTTTCTTT
CATSTRKGAGSNTEAFF
>TRBV6-6|NA|TRBJ1-2|TRBD1
TGTGCCAGCAGTTACAAGGGGGCGGTAGGCTACACCTTC
CASSYKGAVGYTF
>TRBV25-1|few|TRBJ2-3|NA
TGTGCCAGCATCACAGGGATGGGTAGAGATACGCAGTATTTT
CASITGMGRDTQYF
>TRBV10-3|NA|TRBJ1-5|NA
TGTGCCATCAGTGGGAACACAGGTGAGCCCCAGCATTTT
CAISGNTGEPQHF
>TRBV27|NA|TRBJ2-3|TRBD2
TGTGCCAGCAGTTTAACTAGCGGGGGAGATACGCAGTATTTT
CASSLTSGGDTQYF
>TRBV2|NA|TRBJ2-1|NA
TGTGCCAGCAGTGTTTTCGATGAGCAGTTCTTC
CASSVFDEQFF
>TRBV7-6|NA|TRBJ1-1|NA
TGTGCCAGCAGCTTAGAGGGGGGTGCGACTGAAGCTTTCTTT
CASSLEGGATEAFF
>TRBV10-3|NA|TRBJ2-7|TRBD1
TGTGCCATCAGCCCGACAGGGGGCTACGAGCAGTACTTC
CAISPTGGYEQYF